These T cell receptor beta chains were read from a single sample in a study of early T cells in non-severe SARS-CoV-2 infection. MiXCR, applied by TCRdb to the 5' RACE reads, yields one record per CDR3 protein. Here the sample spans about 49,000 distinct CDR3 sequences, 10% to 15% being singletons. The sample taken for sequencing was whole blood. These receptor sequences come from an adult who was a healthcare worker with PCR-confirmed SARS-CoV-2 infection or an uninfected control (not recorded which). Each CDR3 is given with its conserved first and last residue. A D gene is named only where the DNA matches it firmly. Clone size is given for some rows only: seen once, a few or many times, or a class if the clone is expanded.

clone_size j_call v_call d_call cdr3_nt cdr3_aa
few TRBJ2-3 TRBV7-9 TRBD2 TGTGCCAGCAGCTTCGGGACTAGCGGACCAGATACGCAGTATTTT CASSFGTSGPDTQYF
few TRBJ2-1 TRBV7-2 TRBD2 TGTGCCAGCAGCTTAGCGGGAGGAGCGGGGAAACACAATGAGCAGTTCTTC CASSLAGGAGKHNEQFF
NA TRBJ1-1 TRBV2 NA TGTGCCAGCACGCGACAGGCCATGAACACTGAAGCTTTCTTT CASTRQAMNTEAFF
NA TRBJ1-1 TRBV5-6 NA TGTGCCAGCAGCCAGATTGCGGGAATTGAAGCTTTCTTT CASSQIAGIEAFF
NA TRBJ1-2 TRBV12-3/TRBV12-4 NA TGTGCCAGCAGTTTATTGCAGTTAGGCTACACCTTC CASSLLQLGYTF
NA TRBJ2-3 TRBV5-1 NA TGCGCCAGCAACAGAGGGGTTAGCACAGATACGCAGTATTTT CASNRGVSTDTQYF
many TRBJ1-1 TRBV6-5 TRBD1 TGTGCCAGCACCTCCGGACAGGGGGCTGTTGAAGCTTTCTTT CASTSGQGAVEAFF
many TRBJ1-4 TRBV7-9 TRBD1 TGTGCCAGCAGCTCCGGACAGGGCCACGAAAAACTGTTTTTT CASSSGQGHEKLFF
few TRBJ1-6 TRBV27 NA TGTGCCAGCAGTCCCAGGACCTTAAATTCACCCCTCCACTTT CASSPRTLNSPLHF
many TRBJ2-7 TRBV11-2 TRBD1 TGTGCCAGCAGCTCGGACAGGGTTCACGAGCAGTACTTC CASSSDRVHEQYF
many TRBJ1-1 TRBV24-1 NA TGTGCCACCAGAGGACAGACGGGCACTGAAGCTTTCTTT CATRGQTGTEAFF
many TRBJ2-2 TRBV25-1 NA TGTGCCAGCAGGAGTAGGTACTTGGGGGAGCTGTTTTTT CASRSRYLGELFF
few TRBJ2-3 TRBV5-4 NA TGTGCCAGCAGTTACCGAGGTGGCACAGATACGCAGTATTTT CASSYRGGTDTQYF
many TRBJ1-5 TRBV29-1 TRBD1 TGCAGCGTTGGGGACAGGGGGCGAGATCAGCCCCAGCATTTT CSVGDRGRDQPQHF
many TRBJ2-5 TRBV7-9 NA TGTGCCAGCAGCTTAGTTACAGGCCGAAAGGAGACCCAGTACTTC CASSLVTGRKETQYF
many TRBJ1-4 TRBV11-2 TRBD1 TGTGCCAGCAGCCCCTGGGGGACAGTGGATGAAAAACTGTTTTTT CASSPWGTVDEKLFF
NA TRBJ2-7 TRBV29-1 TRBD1 TGCAGCGTAGGGGACAGGCGAGCCTACGAGCAGTACTTC CSVGDRRAYEQYF
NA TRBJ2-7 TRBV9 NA TGTGCCAGCAGCGTCTATCCGGGGGCCCAGGAGCAGTACTTC CASSVYPGAQEQYF
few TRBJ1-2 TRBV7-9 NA TGTGCCAGCAGCCCCTCGCTCGCTAACTATGGCTACACCTTC CASSPSLANYGYTF
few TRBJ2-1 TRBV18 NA TGTGCCAGCTCACCACAGAGCGGGCCCGCTAACAATGAGCAGTTCTTC CASSPQSGPANNEQFF
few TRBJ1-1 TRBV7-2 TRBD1 TGTGCCAGCAGTTACTCGGACAGGGTTAGCACTGAAGCTTTCTTT CASSYSDRVSTEAFF
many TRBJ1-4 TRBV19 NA TGTGCCAGTAGTATAAAGGGGCTGCCTAATGAAAAACTGTTTTTT CASSIKGLPNEKLFF
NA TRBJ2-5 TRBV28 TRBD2 TGTGCCAGCAGTCGACTAGCGGGGTATATGACCCAGTACTTC CASSRLAGYMTQYF
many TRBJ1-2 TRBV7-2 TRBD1 TGTGCCAGCAGCGGGACAGGCCTAGCTAACTATGGCTACACCTTC CASSGTGLANYGYTF
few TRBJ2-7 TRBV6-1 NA TGTGCCAGCAGTGAATTTACGACTCGGCAGGCTGCCTACGAGCAGTACTTC CASSEFTTRQAAYEQYF
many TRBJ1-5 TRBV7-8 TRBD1 TGTGCCAGCAGCTCCACGGACAGGGCGCTCGGGCCCCAGCATTTT CASSSTDRALGPQHF
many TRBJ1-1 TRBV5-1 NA TGCGCCAGCAGCTTGGGAACGACGGGGGACACTGAAGCTTTCTTT CASSLGTTGDTEAFF
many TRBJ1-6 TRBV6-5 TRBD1 TGTGCCAGCAGCCCCGGGACAGGGTCCCCGTATATGGATTCACCCCTCCACTTT CASSPGTGSPYMDSPLHF
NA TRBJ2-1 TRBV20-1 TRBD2 TGCAGTGCTCCGGGACTAGCGGGGGGAATCTACAATGAGCAGTTCTTC CSAPGLAGGIYNEQFF
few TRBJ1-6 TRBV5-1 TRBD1 TGCGCCAGCAGCTTGGGGGACAGAAATTCACCCCTCCACTTT CASSLGDRNSPLHF
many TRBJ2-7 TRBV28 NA TGTGCCAGCAGTTTGTGGGTCTCCGAGCAGTACTTC CASSLWVSEQYF
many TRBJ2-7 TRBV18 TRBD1 TGTGCCAGCTCACCCGGGGACAGCTACGAGCAGTACTTC CASSPGDSYEQYF
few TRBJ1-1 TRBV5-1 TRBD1 TGCGCCAGCAGCGCCGGACAGGGAGCGAACACTGAAGCTTTCTTT CASSAGQGANTEAFF
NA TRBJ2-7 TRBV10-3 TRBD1 TGTGCCATCAGTGAAGCAGGGACAGGGGCCCTCGAGCAGTACTTC CAISEAGTGALEQYF
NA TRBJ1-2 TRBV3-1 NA TGTGCCAGCAGCCAAGACGGCTTGAATTATGGCTACACCTTC CASSQDGLNYGYTF
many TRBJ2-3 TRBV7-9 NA TGTGCCAGCAGCTTAGTTGCAGATACGCAGTATTTT CASSLVADTQYF
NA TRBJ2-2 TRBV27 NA TGTGCCAGCAACCGAGGATTGAACACCGGGGAGCTGTTTTTT CASNRGLNTGELFF
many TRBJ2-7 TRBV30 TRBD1 TGTGCCTGGAGTGGGGGACAGTTACGCTACGAGCAGTACTTC CAWSGGQLRYEQYF
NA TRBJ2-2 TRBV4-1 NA TGCGCCAGCAGCCATCCCGCCGGGGAGCTGTTTTTT CASSHPAGELFF
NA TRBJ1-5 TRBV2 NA TGTGCCAGCAGTGATCAAGAGGACAATCAGCCCCAGCATTTT CASSDQEDNQPQHF
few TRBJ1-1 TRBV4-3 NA TGCGCCAGCAGCCAAGAAAGGCAGCACGGAGCTTTCTTT CASSQERQHGAFF
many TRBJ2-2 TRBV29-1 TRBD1 TGCAGCGTTGGAAGGGGGCAGGGCGCCGGGGAGCTGTTTTTT CSVGRGQGAGELFF
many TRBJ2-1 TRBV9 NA TGTGCCAGCAGCATGACTCACCCCGATGAGCAGTTCTTC CASSMTHPDEQFF